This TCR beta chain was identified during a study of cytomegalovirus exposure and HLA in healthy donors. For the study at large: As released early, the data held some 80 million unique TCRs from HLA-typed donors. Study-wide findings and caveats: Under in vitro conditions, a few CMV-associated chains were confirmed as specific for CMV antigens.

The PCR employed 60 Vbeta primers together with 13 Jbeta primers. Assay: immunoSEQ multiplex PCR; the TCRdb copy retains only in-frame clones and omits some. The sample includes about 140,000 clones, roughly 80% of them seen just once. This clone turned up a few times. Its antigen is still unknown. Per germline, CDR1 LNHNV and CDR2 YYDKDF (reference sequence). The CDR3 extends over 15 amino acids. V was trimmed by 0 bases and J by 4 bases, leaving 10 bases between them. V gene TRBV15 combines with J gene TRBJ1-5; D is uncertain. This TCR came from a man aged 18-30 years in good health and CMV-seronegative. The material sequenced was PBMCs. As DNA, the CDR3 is TGTGCCACCAGCAGAGATCTGCGGGGAAATCAGCCCCAGCATTTT. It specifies CATSRDLRGNQPQHF. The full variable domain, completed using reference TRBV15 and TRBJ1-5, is DAMVIQNPRYQVTQFGKPVTLSCSQTLNHNVMYWYQQKSSQAPKLLFHYYDKDFNNEADTPDNFQSRRPNTSFCFLDIRSPGLGDTAMYLCATSRDLRGNQPQHFGDGTRLSIL.